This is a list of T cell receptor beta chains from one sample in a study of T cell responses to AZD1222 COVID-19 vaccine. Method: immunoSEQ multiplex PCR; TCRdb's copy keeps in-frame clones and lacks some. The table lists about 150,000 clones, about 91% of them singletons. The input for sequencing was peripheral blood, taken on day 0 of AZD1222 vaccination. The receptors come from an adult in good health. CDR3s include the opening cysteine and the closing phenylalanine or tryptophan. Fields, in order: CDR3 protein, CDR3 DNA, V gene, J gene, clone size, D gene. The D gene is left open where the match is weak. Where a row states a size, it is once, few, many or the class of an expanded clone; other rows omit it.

CASSYVAVGEQFF	TGTGCCAGCAGTTACGTCGCAGTAGGTGAGCAGTTCTTC	TRBV6-2/TRBV6-3	TRBJ2-1	.	.
CASSHREGELFF	TGTGCTAGCAGCCACAGGGAGGGGGAGCTGTTTTTT	TRBV7-7	TRBJ2-2	once	.
CASSVGDSGTFEQYF	TGTGCCAGCAGCGTAGGAGATAGCGGTACGTTTGAGCAGTACTTC	TRBV9	TRBJ2-7	.	.
CASSYQGELGNQPQHF	TGTGCCAGCAGTTACCAAGGGGAATTGGGGAATCAGCCCCAGCATTTT	TRBV6-2/TRBV6-3	TRBJ1-5	.	.
CASSQEHQKVVREQYF	TGTGCCAGCAGCCAAGAACACCAGAAGGTCGTACGCGAGCAGTACTTC	TRBV14	TRBJ2-7	.	.
CASKKREGRDTQYF	TGTGCCAGTAAGAAGCGGGAGGGCCGAGATACGCAGTATTTT	TRBV19	TRBJ2-3	.	TRBD2
CASSQEEGNTEAFF	TGCGCCAGCAGCCAAGAGGAGGGGAACACTGAAGCTTTCTTT	TRBV4-3	TRBJ1-1	.	.
CASSGAHSNQPQHF	TGTGCCAGCAGCGGGGCCCATAGCAATCAGCCCCAGCATTTT	TRBV5-5	TRBJ1-5	.	.
CASSPRVGNEKLFF	TGTGCCAGTAGTCCCAGAGTAGGTAATGAAAAACTGTTTTTT	TRBV19	TRBJ1-4	.	.
CASSYSNGLQETQYF	TGTGCCAGCAGTTACTCGAATGGACTCCAAGAGACCCAGTACTTC	TRBV6-5	TRBJ2-5	.	.
CASSRNRGLDYEQYF	TGTGCCAGCAGCCGCAACAGGGGGCTCGATTACGAGCAGTACTTC	TRBV5-8	TRBJ2-7	.	TRBD1
CASSQDGSTMAGELFF	TGCGCCAGCAGCCAAGATGGTAGCACTATGGCCGGGGAGCTGTTTTTT	TRBV4-1	TRBJ2-2	.	.
CASSELPSGGSLQYF	TGTGCCAGCAGTGAATTGCCTAGCGGGGGGTCATTACAGTACTTC	TRBV6-1	TRBJ2-7	.	TRBD2
CASSPRQLNTNEKLFF	TGTGCCAGCAGTCCTAGACAGCTAAACACTAATGAAAAACTGTTTTTT	TRBV2	TRBJ1-4	.	.
CASSNSSGTDTQYF	TGTGCCAGTAGTAATTCTTCAGGGACAGATACGCAGTATTTT	TRBV19	TRBJ2-3	.	.
CASSVGTGVYNSPLHF	TGTGCCAGCAGCGTCGGGACGGGGGTTTATAATTCACCCCTCCACTTT	TRBV5-6	TRBJ1-6	.	.
CASSSPRGKGTGELFF	TGCGCCAGCAGCTCCCCTAGGGGGAAGGGGACCGGGGAGCTGTTTTTT	TRBV5-1	TRBJ2-2	.	.
CASSTQWVRGNSNQPQHF	TGTGCCAGCAGCACACAGTGGGTCAGGGGGAATAGCAATCAGCCCCAGCATTTT	TRBV7-8	TRBJ1-5	.	TRBD1
CAWSVTGTYGYTF	TGTGCCTGGAGTGTTACAGGGACCTATGGCTACACCTTC	TRBV30	TRBJ1-2	.	.
CASTRQTSNQPQHF	TGTGCCAGTACACGGCAAACTAGCAATCAGCCCCAGCATTTT	TRBV19	TRBJ1-5	.	.
CASSRGPLGANVLTF	TGTGCCAGCAGCCGGGGTCCCCTCGGTGCCAACGTCCTGACTTTC	TRBV3-1/TRBV3-2	TRBJ2-6	.	.
CASSKLLGRLAKNIQYF	TGTGCCAGCAGTAAACTCCTGGGACGGCTAGCCAAAAACATTCAGTACTTC	TRBV27	TRBJ2-4	.	.
CASRQGDGTGELFF	TGTGCCAGCAGACAAGGGGATGGCACCGGGGAGCTGTTTTTT	TRBV4-2	TRBJ2-2	.	.
CASRLNWGAMNTEAFF	TGCGCCAGCAGATTAAATTGGGGGGCCATGAACACTGAAGCTTTCTTT	TRBV5-1	TRBJ1-1	.	.
CASSQRQGAYEQYF	TGCGCCAGCAGCCAAAGACAGGGGGCTTACGAGCAGTACTTC	TRBV4-3	TRBJ2-7	.	TRBD1
CASSIDAGGNEKLFF	TGTGCCAGTAGTATAGATGCAGGCGGTAATGAAAAACTGTTTTTT	TRBV19	TRBJ1-4	.	.
CASSQDGDGRGANEQFF	TGCGCCAGCAGCCAAGATGGGGATGGGCGGGGGGCCAATGAGCAGTTCTTC	TRBV4-1	TRBJ2-1	.	TRBD2
CASSLNQPNEQFF	TGTGCCAGCAGTTTAAACCAGCCCAATGAGCAGTTCTTC	TRBV27	TRBJ2-1	.	.
CASSLTGTSFNRAAEAFF	TGCGCCAGCAGCTTGACGGGGACGTCGTTTAACCGCGCGGCTGAAGCTTTCTTT	TRBV5-1	TRBJ1-1	.	.
CASRRTGGSYEQYF	TGTGCCAGCAGGCGGACAGGGGGCTCCTACGAGCAGTACTTC	TRBV6-5	TRBJ2-7	.	TRBD1
CASSSSPPGPQHF	TGTGCCAGTAGTAGTTCACCACCGGGGCCCCAGCATTTT	TRBV19	TRBJ1-5	.	.
CASSQSWGPPVKAFF	TGTGCCAGCAGCCAAAGCTGGGGACCACCGGTGAAAGCTTTCTTT	TRBV6-2/TRBV6-3	TRBJ1-1	.	.
CASSNPNDNEQFF	TGCGCCAGCAGCAACCCGAACGACAATGAGCAGTTCTTC	TRBV5-1	TRBJ2-1	.	.
CASSPLGLYEQYF	TGTGCCAGCTCACCCCTAGGACTTTACGAGCAGTACTTC	TRBV18	TRBJ2-7	.	.
CASSSRLFYEQYF	TGTGCCAGCAGTTCGCGCCTGTTCTACGAGCAGTACTTC	TRBV12-3/TRBV12-4	TRBJ2-7	.	.
CASTLTGYNTGELFF	TGTGCCAGCACCCTAACGGGATATAACACCGGGGAGCTGTTTTTT	TRBV7-8	TRBJ2-2	.	.
CASSRILGGANEQYF	TGTGCCAGCAGTCGTATTCTCGGGGGGGCGAACGAGCAGTACTTC	TRBV27	TRBJ2-7	once	TRBD2
CAWERPGTVYGYTF	TGTGCCTGGGAGAGACCCGGGACAGTCTATGGCTACACCTTC	TRBV30	TRBJ1-2	.	TRBD1
CASSLEGLKEGNRYF	TGTGCCAGCAGCTTAGAGGGGCTCAAAGAGGGGAATCGGTACTTC	TRBV11-2	TRBJ2-4	once	.
CASSFGGTETQYF	TGTGCCAGCAGTTTTGGTGGGACAGAGACCCAGTACTTC	TRBV12-3/TRBV12-4	TRBJ2-5	.	.
CASTTGTDTQYF	TGTGCCAGTACGACAGGCACAGATACGCAGTATTTT	TRBV19	TRBJ2-3	once	.
CASSPEDTGGRQPQHF	TGCGCCAGCAGCCCAGAGGATACAGGGGGACGTCAGCCCCAGCATTTT	TRBV4-1	TRBJ1-5	few	TRBD1
CASSSLLAGGSYEQYF	TGTGCCAGCAGTTCCCTTCTAGCGGGAGGTTCCTACGAGCAGTACTTC	TRBV6-5	TRBJ2-7	.	TRBD2
CASSLANSGPYGYTF	TGTGCCAGCAGCTTAGCGAACTCGGGGCCCTATGGCTACACCTTC	TRBV7-2	TRBJ1-2	.	.